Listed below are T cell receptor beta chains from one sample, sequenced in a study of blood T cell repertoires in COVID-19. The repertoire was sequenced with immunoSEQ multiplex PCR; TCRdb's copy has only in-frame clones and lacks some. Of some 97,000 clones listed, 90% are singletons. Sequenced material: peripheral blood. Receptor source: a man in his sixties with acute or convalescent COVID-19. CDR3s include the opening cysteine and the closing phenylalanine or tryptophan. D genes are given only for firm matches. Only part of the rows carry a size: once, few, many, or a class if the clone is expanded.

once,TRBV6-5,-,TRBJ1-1,TGTGCCAGCAGTTACTCGGGGGGTGAGGCTTTCTTT,CASSYSGGEAFF
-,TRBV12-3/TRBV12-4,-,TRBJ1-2,TGTGCCAGCAGTCCCGAGGATTATGGCTACACCTTC,CASSPEDYGYTF
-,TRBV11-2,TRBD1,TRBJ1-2,TGTGCCAGCAGCTTTAACAGGGGGCGTTCCGGTGGCTACACCTTC,CASSFNRGRSGGYTF
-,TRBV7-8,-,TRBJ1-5,TGTGCCAGCAGCTTGGATCTGGGCAGCAATCAGCCCCAGCATTTT,CASSLDLGSNQPQHF
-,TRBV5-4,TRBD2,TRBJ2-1,TGTGCCAGCAGTATTAGCGGGGGGGGCTCCTACAATGAGCAGTTCTTC,CASSISGGGSYNEQFF
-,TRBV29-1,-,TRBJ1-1,TGCAGCGCTGAACAGGGAGGGGACACTGAAGCTTTCTTT,CSAEQGGDTEAFF
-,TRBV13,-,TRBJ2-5,TGTGCCAGCAGCCCTTCCAGGGGCTACCAAGAGACCCAGTACTTC,CASSPSRGYQETQYF
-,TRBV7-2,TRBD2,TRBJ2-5,TGTGCCAGCAGCCTTTTCGGGGGGGAGCGGGAGACCCAGTACTTC,CASSLFGGERETQYF
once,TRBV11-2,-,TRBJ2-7,TGTGCCAGCAGCTTACGGGACAAGTTGTACTTC,CASSLRDKLYF
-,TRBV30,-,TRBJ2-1,TGTGCCTGGAGACAGACTAGTTACAATGAGCAGTTCTTC,CAWRQTSYNEQFF
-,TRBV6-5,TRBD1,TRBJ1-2,TGTGCCACCACAGGGGTGCGAGGCTACACCTTC,CATTGVRGYTF
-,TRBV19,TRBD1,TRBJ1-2,TGTGCCAGTAGTACCTTCACTCCGGGACAGGTAGATTATGGCTACACCTTC,CASSTFTPGQVDYGYTF
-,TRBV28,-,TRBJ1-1,TGTGCCAGCAGTCCCCCCGGGGGAGTGAACACTGAAGCTTTCTTT,CASSPPGGVNTEAFF
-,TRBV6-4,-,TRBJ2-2,TGTGCCAGCAGTGAGACAGAAACCGGGGAGCTGTTTTTT,CASSETETGELFF
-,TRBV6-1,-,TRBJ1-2,TGTGCCAGCAGTGAAGGGCAGAACTATGGCTACACCTTC,CASSEGQNYGYTF
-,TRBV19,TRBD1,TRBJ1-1,TGTGCCAGTAGTATGGGGACAGGGAGGGACACTGAAGCTTTCTTT,CASSMGTGRDTEAFF
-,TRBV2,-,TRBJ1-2,TGTGCCAGCAGTGAAACCGGTGTTAGGGGCGGCGGCTACACCTTC,CASSETGVRGGGYTF